The 24 T cell receptor beta chains reported below all come from one sample, sequenced in a study of low-dose radiotherapy and immunotherapy resistance in tumors. Primers targeting TRAV and TRBV primed first-strand cDNA, covering alpha and beta chains. The authors amplified TCRs for about 20 PCR cycles with a constant-region primer and a V-primer adapter. TCRdb redid the calling of the reads with MiXCR, one entry per CDR3 protein. The data contain more than 45,000 distinct CDR3 sequences, around 25% of them singletons. This sample's time point: before trial treatment. Material: PBMCs, obtained before treatment. The origin of the receptors is a male donor with prostate cancer.

This clonotype was seen many times. The chain is built from TRBV20-1 and TRBJ1-1; tentative D call: TRBD1 (5 bases). Per the germline V gene, CDR1 is DFQATT and CDR2 is SNEGSKA (reference sequence). The CDR3 is 13 amino acids. V lost 3 bases and J 5 bases, leaving 13 bases between the germline ends. This CDR3 reads CSARGGGKTEAFF. CDR3 DNA: TGCAGTGCTAGGGGGGGTGGCAAAACTGAAGCTTTCTTT.

J is TRBJ2-7 and V is TRBV7-6; 9 bases agree with TRBD2. Germline assignment: CDR1 SGHVS and CDR2 FNYEAQ. The CDR3 is made up of 16 amino acids. J gave up 0 bases and V 0 bases, and 3 bases lay outside the gene matches. DNA for the CDR3: TGTGCCAGCAGCTTAGCCCTAGCGGGAACCTCCTACGAGCAGTACTTC. It translates to CASSLALAGTSYEQYF.

This clonotype was observed at least ten times. The chain links TRBV6-2 or TRBV6-3 to TRBJ2-5; 8 nucleotides match TRBD2. The V gene end was trimmed by 6 bases and the J gene end by 5 bases; junction bases not matched to a gene: 11. The CDR3 is 15 residues long. CDR1 and CDR2 from the germline V gene are MNHEY and SVGEGT. The CDR3 DNA is TGTGCCAGCAGCCAACGATCGGGGGGGCAGGAGACCCAGTACTTC. Its translation is CASSQRSGGQETQYF.

This rearrangement joins TRBV24-1 to TRBJ1-2; perhaps TRBD1 as D (5 bases). From germline, CDR1 is KGHDR and CDR2 SFDVKD. The CDR3 sequence is 14 residues long. Trimming cost V 4 bases and J 5 bases, with 13 bases left between them. The CDR3 here is CATSESGTDYGYTF. Here the CDR3 DNA reads TGTGCCACCAGTGAATCCGGGACGGATTATGGCTACACCTTC.

At least ten counts were recorded for this clonotype. The chain carries TRBV7-8 and TRBJ2-1; 7 bases fit TRBD2. The V gene end was trimmed by 5 bases and the J gene end by 1 base; junction bases not matched to a gene: 5. The CDR3 has 15 residues. CDR1 is SGHVS and CDR2 is FQNEAQ in the germline V gene. The DNA for the CDR3 is TGTGCCAGCAGCCCCAAGGGACTATCCTACAATGAGCAGTTCTTC. Translating gives CASSPKGLSYNEQFF.

This clonotype was counted a single time. A far larger clone is one base from this, pointing to a likely read error. The chain is built from TRBV21-1 and TRBJ2-1; TRBD2 was called by the table and not checked on the DNA. TRBV21-1 is termed a pseudogene. The CDR3 has 13 residues. The CDR3 bases are TGTGCCAGCAGCACCAGACTAGCGTGTGAGCAGTTCTTC. Its translation is CASSTRLACEQFF.

This clonotype has only a few counts. This chain joins TRBV6-2 or TRBV6-3 and TRBJ2-7; TRBD1 might be the D (6 bases). From germline, CDR1 is MNHEY and CDR2 SVGEGT. The CDR3 is 16 amino acids. V was cut by 10 bases and J by 2 bases, with 24 bases left in between. In DNA form, the CDR3 reads TGTGCCACAAGATACAGGGCCTTGCGCCAAACCTACGAGCAGTACTTC. Translation gives CATRYRALRQTYEQYF.

Notes on this clonotype: This sequence is one base from a far larger clone and is likely a read error. The CDR3 nucleotides are TGTGCCAGCAGCCCACAGATAAGCAATCAGCCCCAGCATTTT. Translated, it gives CASSPQISNQPQHF. The rearrangement joins TRBV6-8 to TRBJ1-5; D is unresolved. The V end was cut by 6 bases, the J end by 1 base, with 10 bases between. The CDR3 consists of 14 residues. Per the germline V gene, CDR1 is MNHGY and CDR2 is SAAAGT.

In its sample, this clonotype was seen many times. The gene calls are TRBV11-2 and TRBJ2-2, with 9 bases matching TRBD1. This CDR3 has 18 amino acids. J gave up 1 base and V 0 bases, and 6 bases lay outside the gene matches. CDR1 is SGHAT and CDR2 is FQNNGV in the germline V gene. CDR3 bases: TGTGCCAGCAGCTTAGATGGGTGGGGACAGGGGAACACCGGGGAGCTGTTTTTT. Amino acid sequence: CASSLDGWGQGNTGELFF.

A word on this clonotype: It is unclear where the CDR3 begins or ends on the DNA, so no DNA is shown, and the CDR3 is as TCRdb lists it. The CDR3 loop reads CASSSILVRSTNEKLFFF. The chain has TRBV27 and TRBJ1-4. Germline values: CDR1 MNHEY, CDR2 SMNVEV (reference sequence). The CDR3 contains 18 residues when both ends are counted.

V and J are TRBV15 and TRBJ2-3; D may be TRBD1 or TRBD2 (5 bases each). Trimming stripped 3 bases from V and 2 bases from J, with 6 bases between. The CDR3 consists of 13 residues. The V gene's germline CDR1 is LNHNV and CDR2 YYDKDF (reference sequence). Written as DNA, the CDR3 is TGTGCCACCAGCAGGGGGACCACAGATACGCAGTATTTT. Translating it yields CATSRGTTDTQYF.

Concerning this clonotype: Mismatch with germline at one junction end may stem from a read error. The rearrangement joins TRBV20-1 to TRBJ1-2; perhaps TRBD1 as D (6 bases). Germline V CDR1 and CDR2: DFQATT, SNEGSKA (reference sequence). The CDR3 has 8 residues. CDR3: CSAVDRFF. CDR3 DNA sequence: TGCAGTGCTGTTGACAGGTTTTTT.

The rearrangement uses TRBV5-1 and TRBJ2-7, with D unresolved. Trimming stripped 0 bases from V and 4 bases from J, with 11 bases between. CDR1 and CDR2 from the germline V gene are SGHRS and YFSETQ. This CDR3 comprises 14 residues. This CDR3 reads CASSLVQADYEQYF. In DNA form, the CDR3 reads TGCGCCAGCAGCTTGGTGCAGGCGGATTACGAGCAGTACTTC.

The genes are TRBV7-2 and TRBJ2-2, with TRBD1 matching over 8 bases. Unmatched junction bases numbered 9, after V lost 6 bases and J lost 6 bases. CDR1 is SGHTA, CDR2 FQGNSA, per germline. CDR3 length: 15 amino acids. The CDR3 protein is CASRQPGTGSGELFF. CDR3 DNA sequence: TGTGCCAGCAGGCAGCCCGGGACAGGATCCGGGGAGCTGTTTTTT.

The DNA for the CDR3 is TGTGCCAGCAGCCCTAGCGGGAGAACCTACGAGCAGTACTTC. It encodes CASSPSGRTYEQYF. The V and J genes are TRBV5-6 and TRBJ2-7, with TRBD2 matching 10 bases. The CDR3 is 14 residues long. Germline assignment: CDR1 SGHDT and CDR2 YYEEEE. Trimming took 4 bases from V and 2 from J; bases not matched to a gene: 3.

In this sample, this clonotype turned up many times. The chain employs TRBV24-1 and TRBJ1-2; D gene uncertain. V was trimmed by 4 bases and J by 2 bases, leaving 13 bases between them. Germline lookup yields CDR1 KGHDR and CDR2 SFDVKD. This CDR3 spans 15 amino acids. CDR3 residues: CATSDPRTANYGYTF. The DNA of the CDR3 is TGTGCCACCAGTGACCCTCGGACGGCCAACTATGGCTACACCTTC.

The table lists this clonotype with many counts. The chain is built from TRBV5-4 and TRBJ2-2; TRBD2 agrees at 10 bases. Germline V CDR1 and CDR2: SGHNT, YYREEE (reference sequence). V was clipped by 0 bases and J by 1 base; unmatched bases: 6. CDR3 length: 18 amino acids. CDR3 coding DNA: TGTGCCAGCAGCTTGGACCCCCTAGCGGGGGAGAACACCGGGGAGCTGTTTTTT. It encodes CASSLDPLAGENTGELFF.

This clonotype was observed at least ten times. The genes are TRBV15 and TRBJ1-5, with D maybe TRBD1 (6 bases). V was trimmed by 1 base and J by 5 bases, leaving 15 bases between them. The CDR3 totals 16 residues. Germline CDR1 is LNHNV and CDR2 is YYDKDF (reference sequence). The CDR3 bases are TGTGCCACCAGCAGAGGAATGGCAGGGACACATCAGCCCCAGCATTTT. It yields the protein CATSRGMAGTHQPQHF.

Notes on this clonotype: A read error is the likely source, as a far larger clone sits one nucleotide away. The rearrangement joins TRBV2 to TRBJ2-1; 12 nucleotides match TRBD1. The CDR3 totals 14 residues. V gave up 6 bases and J gave up 10 bases; unmatched junction bases: 7. The germline V gene encodes CDR1 SNHLY and CDR2 FYNNEI. CDR3 DNA: TGTGCCAGCAGCGGGGGACAGGGGGCATGGGAGCAGTTCTTC. It specifies CASSGGQGAWEQFF.

The chain carries TRBV6-2 or TRBV6-3 and TRBJ1-1; unclear D gene. Germline V lookup: CDR1 MNHEY, CDR2 SVGEGT. This CDR3 comprises 15 residues. Trimming removed 4 bases from V and 1 base from J, with 13 bases in between. The CDR3 DNA reads as TGTGCCAGCAGTTTGCGGAATTCGGGGAACACTGAAGCTTTCTTT. Amino acid sequence: CASSLRNSGNTEAFF.

This clonotype was counted only a few times. The chain couples TRBV5-4 to TRBJ1-2; D unclear. The CDR3 runs 13 residues. The germline gives CDR1 SGHNT, CDR2 YYREEE (reference sequence). Between the trimmed V and J ends, which lost 0 bases and 4 bases, there was a span of 7 bases. CDR3 region: CASSLAATYGYTF. The CDR3 DNA is TGTGCCAGCAGCTTGGCGGCGACCTATGGCTACACCTTC.

In this sample, this clonotype turned up many times. This rearrangement joins TRBV20-1 to TRBJ1-4; D unclear. Between the trimmed V and J ends, which lost 0 bases and 3 bases, there was a span of 14 bases. Per germline, CDR1 DFQATT and CDR2 SNEGSKA (reference sequence). The CDR3 loop spans 16 amino acids. CDR3 sequence: CSARDLEEQANEKLFF. The CDR3 DNA sequence: TGCAGTGCTAGAGATCTCGAGGAGCAGGCTAATGAAAAACTGTTTTTT.

Comment on this clonotype: This could be a read error, since a much larger clone is one nucleotide away. This rearrangement joins TRBV11-1 to TRBJ1-1; no reliable D call. Germline lookup yields CDR1 SGHAT and CDR2 FQDESV (reference sequence). The CDR3 runs to 11 residues. Trimming pared 5 bases from V and 3 bases from J, leaving 4 bases between. The CDR3 is CASSQDTEAFF. CDR3 sequence (DNA): TGTGCCAGCAGCCAAGACACTGAAGCTTTCTTT.

As concerns this clonotype: A far larger clone is one base from this, pointing to a likely read error. The chain couples TRBV28 to TRBJ2-1; possibly TRBD1 for D (5 bases). Germline V gene sequence: CDR1 MDHEN, CDR2 SYDVKM. The V end was cut by 5 bases, the J end by 10 bases, with 15 bases between. The CDR3 is made up of 13 amino acids. This CDR3 reads CASSVGRVHEQFF. The CDR3 coding sequence is TGTGCCAGCAGTGTGGGCAGGGTCCACGAGCAGTTCTTC. The full variable domain, its missing parts supplied by reference TRBV28 and TRBJ2-1, is DVKVTQSSRYLVKRTGEKVFLECVQDMDHENMFWYRQDPGLGLRLIYFSYDVKMKEKGDIPEGYSVSREKKERFSLILESASTNQTSMYLCASSVGRVHEQFFGPGTRLTVL.